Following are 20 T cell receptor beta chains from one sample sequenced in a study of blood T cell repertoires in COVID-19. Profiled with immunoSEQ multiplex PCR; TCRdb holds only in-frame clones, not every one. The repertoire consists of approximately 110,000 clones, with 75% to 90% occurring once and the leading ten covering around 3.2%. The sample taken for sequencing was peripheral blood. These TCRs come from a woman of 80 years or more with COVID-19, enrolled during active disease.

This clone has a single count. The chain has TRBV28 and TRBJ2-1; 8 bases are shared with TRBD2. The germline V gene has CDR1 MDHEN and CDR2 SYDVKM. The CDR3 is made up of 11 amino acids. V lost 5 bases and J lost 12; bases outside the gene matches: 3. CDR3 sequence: CASSAGLVQFF. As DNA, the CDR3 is TGTGCCAGCAGTGCGGGACTAGTGCAGTTCTTC.

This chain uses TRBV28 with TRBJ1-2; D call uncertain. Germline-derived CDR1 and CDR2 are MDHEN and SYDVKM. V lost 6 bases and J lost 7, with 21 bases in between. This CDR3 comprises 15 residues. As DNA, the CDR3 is TGTGCCAGCAGGGACTTTAATAGGGCTAGGAGTGGCTACACCTTC. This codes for CASRDFNRARSGYTF.

CDR3 in amino acids: CASSLGAGGWSTDTQYF. CDR3 nucleotides: TGTGCCAGCAGCTTAGGTGCGGGAGGGTGGAGCACAGATACGCAGTATTTT. This rearrangement joins TRBV7-9 to TRBJ2-3, with 9 bases that match TRBD2. Germline V gene sequence: CDR1 SEHNR, CDR2 FQNEAQ (reference sequence). J gave up 0 bases and V 1 base, and 5 bases lay outside the gene matches. The CDR3 consists of 17 residues.

The CDR3 bases are TGTGCCAGCAGTTTCCGTAGGCGGGAGTCCTACGAGCAGTACTTC. Encoded protein: CASSFRRRESYEQYF. The genes are TRBV28 and TRBJ2-7; 7 bases map to TRBD2. CDR3 size: 15 residues. The germline V gene encodes CDR1 MDHEN and CDR2 SYDVKM. V lost 3 bases and J lost 1; bases outside the gene matches: 6. Full variable domain (rest looked up from reference TRBV28 and TRBJ2-7): DVKVTQSSRYLVKRTGEKVFLECVQDMDHENMFWYRQDPGLGLRLIYFSYDVKMKEKGDIPEGYSVSREKKERFSLILESASTNQTSMYLCASSFRRRESYEQYFGPGTRLTVT.

The DNA for the CDR3 is TGTGCCAGCAGCCAACAACACAGGGGGCCCATAGATACGCAGTATTTT. Its protein is CASSQQHRGPIDTQYF. The gene calls are TRBV13 and TRBJ2-3, with TRBD1 matching 9 bases. Germline CDR1 is PRHDT and CDR2 is FYEKMQ (reference sequence). This CDR3 is built from 16 residues. Trimming took 5 bases from V and 5 from J; bases not matched to a gene: 11.

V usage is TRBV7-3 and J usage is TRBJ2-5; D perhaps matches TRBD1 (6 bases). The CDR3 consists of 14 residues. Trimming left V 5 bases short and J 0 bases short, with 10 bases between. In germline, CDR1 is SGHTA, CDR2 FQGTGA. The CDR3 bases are TGTGCCAGCAGCCTCACAGGGTACCAAGAGACCCAGTACTTC. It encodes CASSLTGYQETQYF.

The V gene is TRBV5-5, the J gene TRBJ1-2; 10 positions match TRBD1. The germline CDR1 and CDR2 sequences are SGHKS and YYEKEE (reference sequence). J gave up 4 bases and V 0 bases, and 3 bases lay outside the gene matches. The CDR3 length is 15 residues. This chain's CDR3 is CASSLGGQGTYGYTF. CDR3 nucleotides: TGTGCCAGCAGCTTGGGGGGACAGGGGACCTATGGCTACACCTTC.

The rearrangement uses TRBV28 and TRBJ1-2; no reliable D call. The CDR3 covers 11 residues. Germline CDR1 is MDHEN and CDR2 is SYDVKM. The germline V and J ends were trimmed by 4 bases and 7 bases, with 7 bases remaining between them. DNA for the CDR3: TGTGCCAGCAGTTCGATGAGTGGCTACACCTTC. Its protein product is CASSSMSGYTF.

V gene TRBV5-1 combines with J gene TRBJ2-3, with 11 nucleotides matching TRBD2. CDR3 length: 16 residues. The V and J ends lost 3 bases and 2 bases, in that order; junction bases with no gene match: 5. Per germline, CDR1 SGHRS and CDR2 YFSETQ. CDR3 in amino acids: CASSSGGLADTDTQYF. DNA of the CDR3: TGCGCCAGCAGCTCGGGGGGACTAGCGGACACAGATACGCAGTATTTT.

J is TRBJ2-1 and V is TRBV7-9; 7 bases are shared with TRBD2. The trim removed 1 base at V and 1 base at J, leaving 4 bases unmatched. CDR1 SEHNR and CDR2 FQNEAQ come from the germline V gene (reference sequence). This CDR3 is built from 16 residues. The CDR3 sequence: CASSLGRGRSYNEQFF. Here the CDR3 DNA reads TGTGCCAGCAGCTTAGGTCGCGGGAGATCCTACAATGAGCAGTTCTTC.

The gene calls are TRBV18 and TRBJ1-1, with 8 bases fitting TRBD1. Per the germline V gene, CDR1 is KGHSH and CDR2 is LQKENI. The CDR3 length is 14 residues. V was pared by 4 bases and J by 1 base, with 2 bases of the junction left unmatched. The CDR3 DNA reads TGTGCCAGCTCACAGACAGGGGAGAACACTGAAGCTTTCTTT. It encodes CASSQTGENTEAFF.

The CDR3 coding sequence is TGTGCCAGCAGCTTAGGCCGAGGGGGCGGAGAGACCCAGTACTTC. It yields the protein CASSLGRGGGETQYF. This rearrangement joins TRBV11-2 to TRBJ2-5; 7 nucleotides line up with TRBD1. Per germline, CDR1 SGHAT and CDR2 FQNNGV. V shed 1 base, J shed 4 bases, and the junction held 6 bases outside the gene matches. The CDR3 consists of 15 residues.

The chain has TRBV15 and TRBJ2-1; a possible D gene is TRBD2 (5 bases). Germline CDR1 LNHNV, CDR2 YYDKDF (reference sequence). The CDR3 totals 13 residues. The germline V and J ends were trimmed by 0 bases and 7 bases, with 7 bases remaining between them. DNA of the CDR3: TGTGCCACCAGCAGAGAAGGACTGAATGAGCAGTTCTTC. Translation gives CATSREGLNEQFF. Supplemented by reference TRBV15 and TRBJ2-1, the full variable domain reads DAMVIQNPRYQVTQFGKPVTLSCSQTLNHNVMYWYQQKSSQAPKLLFHYYDKDFNNEADTPDNFQSRRPNTSFCFLDIRSPGLGDTAMYLCATSREGLNEQFFGPGTRLTVL.

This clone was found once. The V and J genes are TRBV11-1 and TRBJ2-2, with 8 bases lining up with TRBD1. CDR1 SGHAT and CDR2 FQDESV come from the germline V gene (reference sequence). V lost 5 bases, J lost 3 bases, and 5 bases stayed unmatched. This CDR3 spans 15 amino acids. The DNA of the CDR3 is TGTGCCAGCAGCCCCCAGGGGGCGTACACCGGGGAGCTGTTTTTT. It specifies CASSPQGAYTGELFF.

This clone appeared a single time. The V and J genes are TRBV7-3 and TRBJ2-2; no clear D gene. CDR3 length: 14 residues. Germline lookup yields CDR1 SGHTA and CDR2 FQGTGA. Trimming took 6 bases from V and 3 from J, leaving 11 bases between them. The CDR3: CASRPIQDTGELFF. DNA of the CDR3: TGTGCCAGCAGGCCAATCCAGGACACCGGGGAGCTGTTTTTT.

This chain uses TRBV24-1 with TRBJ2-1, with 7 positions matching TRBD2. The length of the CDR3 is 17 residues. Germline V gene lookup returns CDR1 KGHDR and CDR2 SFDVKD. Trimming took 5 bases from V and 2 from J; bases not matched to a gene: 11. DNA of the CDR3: TGTGCCACCAGTGGGGAAGGCCGGCGGGGGACCTACAATGAGCAGTTCTTC. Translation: CATSGEGRRGTYNEQFF.

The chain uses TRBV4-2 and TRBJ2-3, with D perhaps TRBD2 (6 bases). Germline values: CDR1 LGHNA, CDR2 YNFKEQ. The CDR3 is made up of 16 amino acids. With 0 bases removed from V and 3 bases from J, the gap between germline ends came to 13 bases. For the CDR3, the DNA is TGTGCCAGCAGCCAAGAGAGGGCCAGCGGGACAGATACGCAGTATTTT. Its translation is CASSQERASGTDTQYF.

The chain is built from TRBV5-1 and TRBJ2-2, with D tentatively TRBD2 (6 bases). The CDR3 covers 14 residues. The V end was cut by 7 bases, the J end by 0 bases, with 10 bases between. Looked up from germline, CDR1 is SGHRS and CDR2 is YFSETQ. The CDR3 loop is CASEAGSNTGELFF. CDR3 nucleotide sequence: TGCGCCAGCGAAGCGGGCTCGAACACCGGGGAGCTGTTTTTT.

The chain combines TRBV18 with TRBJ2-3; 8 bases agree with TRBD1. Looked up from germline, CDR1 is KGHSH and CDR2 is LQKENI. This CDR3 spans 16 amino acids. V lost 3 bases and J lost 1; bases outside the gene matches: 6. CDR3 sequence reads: CASSPRGQAGTDTQYF. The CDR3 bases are TGTGCCAGCTCACCCCGGGGACAGGCGGGCACAGATACGCAGTATTTT.

CDR3 amino acids: CASSDRHTGELFF. The CDR3 DNA sequence: TGTGCCAGCAGTGACAGGCACACCGGGGAGCTGTTTTTT. The rearrangement links TRBV12-3 or TRBV12-4 to TRBJ2-2; D might be TRBD1 (6 bases). This CDR3 contains 13 residues. V dropped 5 bases and J dropped 3 bases, with 7 bases sitting between them.